These 9 T cell receptor beta chains originate from one sample sequenced in a study of cytomegalovirus exposure and HLA in healthy donors. PCR amplification relied on 60 Vbeta primers (plus 13 Jbeta primers). Sequencing was performed with immunoSEQ multiplex PCR; in TCRdb, only in-frame clones are kept and a portion is missing. The profile shows under 150,000 clones, around 83% of them singletons. Sample: PBMCs. The receptors were sampled from a girl aged 2 to 9 in good health and CMV-seronegative.

V and J are TRBV30 and TRBJ1-6, with 7 bases that match TRBD1. In germline, CDR1 is GTSNPN, CDR2 SVGIG (reference sequence). Trimming removed 7 bases from V and 7 bases from J; junction bases left unmatched: 7. The CDR3 is made up of 13 amino acids. For the CDR3, the DNA is TGTGCCTTGGCGACAGGGCCGAATTCACCCCTCCACTTT. This codes for CALATGPNSPLHF.

The V and J genes are TRBV15 and TRBJ1-4, with D uncertain. Trimming removed 2 bases at V and 6 bases at J, with 4 bases between. The CDR3 runs 12 residues. Germline loops: CDR1 LNHNV, CDR2 YYDKDF (reference sequence). Here the CDR3 DNA reads TGTGCCACCAGCAGACCAGATGAAAAACTGTTTTTT. Its translation: CATSRPDEKLFF.

The DNA for the CDR3 is TGTGCCAGCAGTTCCGAGGTGGATCAGCCCCAGCATTTT. Protein product: CASSSEVDQPQHF. This rearrangement joins TRBV7-9 to TRBJ1-5, with D unclear. CDR3 length: 13 amino acids. The germline CDR1 and CDR2 sequences are SEHNR and FQNEAQ (reference sequence). Trimming stripped 6 bases from V and 5 bases from J, with 11 bases between.

The chain uses TRBV4-1 and TRBJ2-1; 9 nucleotides agree with TRBD2. Trimming cost V 0 bases and J 7 bases; bases outside gene matches: 13. This CDR3 comprises 18 residues. CDR1 is MGHRA and CDR2 is YSYEKL in the germline V gene. In DNA form, the CDR3 reads TGCGCCAGCAGCCAAGATCCCGCGGGAGGGCCCCTTCATAATGAGCAGTTCTTC. It yields the protein CASSQDPAGGPLHNEQFF.

This chain links TRBV19 with TRBJ2-6, with 9 nucleotides matching TRBD1. The V gene end was trimmed by 7 bases and the J gene end by 2 bases; junction bases not matched to a gene: 6. The CDR3 runs to 16 residues. Germline CDR1 LNHDA, CDR2 SQIVND (reference sequence). The chain's CDR3 is CASTMTGGAGANVLTF. The CDR3 DNA reads TGTGCCAGTACCATGACAGGGGGAGCTGGGGCCAACGTCCTGACTTTC.

The chain couples TRBV7-9 to TRBJ1-2, with D perhaps TRBD1 (5 bases). V was shortened by 5 bases and J by 0 bases, with 13 bases between the two germline ends. The CDR3 sequence is 15 residues long. Germline V gene data show CDR1 as SEHNR and CDR2 as FQNEAQ (reference sequence). This CDR3 is CASSTSGTTNYGYTF. DNA of the CDR3: TGTGCCAGCAGCACCTCCGGGACTACTAACTATGGCTACACCTTC.

The chain carries TRBV5-6 and TRBJ1-2; 11 bases are shared with TRBD1. Germline V CDR1 and CDR2: SGHDT, YYEEEE. The CDR3 totals 14 residues. V lost 4 bases to trimming and J lost 6 bases; unmatched junction nucleotides: 5. CDR3 residues: CASSPDRGRNGYTF. The DNA of the CDR3 is TGTGCCAGCAGCCCGGACAGGGGGCGGAATGGCTACACCTTC.

This clone was seen only a few times. This sequence joins TRBV6-5 and TRBJ2-1, with D perhaps matching TRBD2 (7 bases). CDR1 and CDR2 from the germline V gene are MNHEY and SVGAGI. V lost 6 bases and J 1 base, leaving 10 bases between the germline ends. The CDR3 spans 14 residues. This CDR3 is CASRQGGSYNEQFF. The CDR3 DNA is TGTGCCAGCAGACAGGGAGGGTCCTACAATGAGCAGTTCTTC.

The chain recombines TRBV4-1 with TRBJ2-7; perhaps TRBD1 as D (6 bases). The CDR3 covers 16 residues. Per germline, CDR1 MGHRA and CDR2 YSYEKL. Trimming pared 1 base from V and 4 bases from J, leaving 17 bases between. CDR3: CASSQAISTGFYEQYF. The CDR3 DNA reads TGCGCCAGCAGCCAAGCCATCTCCACAGGGTTTTACGAGCAGTACTTC.